This T cell receptor beta chain was obtained from a study of cytomegalovirus exposure and HLA in healthy donors (dated by TCRdb to about 2017). Context from the whole study: According to a later analysis, one platform produced both the roughly 120 validation repertoires and the 666 repertoires of the first cohort. The study aimed to test whether cataloging public T cell receptors could reveal signatures of past pathogen exposure. In addition to the first cohort of about 650 subjects, a separate validation cohort of 120 different subjects was used. The study combined high-throughput TCR immunosequencing, statistical association of individual TCRs with disease status, and machine learning to predict cytomegalovirus infection status.

Points the paper makes about the study in general: In both the original and validation cohorts, the classifier was reported to diagnose cytomegalovirus status with high specificity and sensitivity. A total of roughly 160 TCR beta chains were listed by the study as associated with cytomegalovirus. In vitro tests confirmed that a few of the cytomegalovirus-associated TCR beta chains recognize cytomegalovirus antigens. Across donors, most TCR sequences were observed very rarely, whereas some public TCRs were present in many individuals. It was suggested by the authors that the approach could potentially be generalized to other disease states and immunological phenotypes. Of the cluster scores, about 94% were above 0 in a later analysis, which found that TCRs clustered in the first cohort also tended to co-occur in the 130 or so validation repertoires. A later analysis lacked HLA typing for the validation cohort, so it scored co-occurrence in that cohort across all 110 or so repertoires.

Counted from cysteine to phenylalanine, this CDR3 has 14 amino acids. The read is trimmed to its CDR3 DNA, 42 bases read in frame from base 1. Taken from the germline V gene, the CDR1 and CDR2 loops are KGHSY and FQNENV. Donors formed part of the validation cohort, which comprised 120 subjects and was distinct from the first cohort of under 850 subjects. Of note for this clone: Its antigen is unknown. The junction and the germline gene differ at one end; a read error may be behind it.

The method behind the library was the immunoSEQ multiplex PCR assay. The authors' analysis ran thus. A statistical classification framework was developed to diagnose cytomegalovirus status using the catalog of TCR beta chain sequences. This is the immuneACCESS table as TCRdb keeps it, with only in-frame sequences that have V and J called. A part of the clones is gone; compared with another copy, unresolved V genes explain less than half, and the rest is unexplained. V and J calls and clone size are those listed in that table; D and trimming were worked out from the DNA. In this sample the table shows 70,000 or so clones, roughly 94% of which occur a single time. Under 2% of the sample goes to the ten largest clones.

Sequencing input: PBMCs. The chain is assembled from TRBV16 and TRBJ1-1; TRBD1 might be the D gene, on 5 matching bases. This sequence originates from a woman under 30 in good health and CMV-seropositive. The CDR3 amino acid sequence is: CASTQTGLGPEAFF. The DNA is as follows: TGTGCCAGCACCCAAACAGGTCTCGGCCCTGAAGCTTTCTTT.